These T cell receptor beta chains were read from a single sample in a study of patients and donors after allogeneic stem cell transplantation. TCRdb fed the RT-PCR reads into MiXCR, producing one record per CDR3 protein. The sample has approximately 200,000 distinct CDR3 sequences; roughly an eighth are singletons. The specimen sequenced was blood, either unsorted or a sorted T cell fraction (not recorded which). The source of these receptors is a human donor who was either an allogeneic HSCT recipient or a stem cell or donor lymphocyte infusion donor (not recorded which). It is not recorded whose cells these are; they may come from a transplant donor. Each CDR3 is given with its conserved first and last residue. Fields, in order: D gene, V gene, J gene, clone size, CDR3 protein, CDR3 DNA. The D gene is left open where the match is weak. Clone size is shown for a subset of rows, as once, few, many or a class of expanded clone.

D gene: TRBD1
V gene: TRBV7-8
J gene: TRBJ2-2
clone size: few
CDR3 protein: CASSSQGAKTGELFF
CDR3 DNA: TGTGCCAGCAGCTCACAGGGGGCTAAAACCGGGGAGCTGTTTTTT

D gene: TRBD2
V gene: TRBV7-6
J gene: TRBJ2-4
clone size: many
CDR3 protein: CASSLGGREKNIQYF
CDR3 DNA: TGTGCCAGCAGCTTAGGCGGGAGGGAAAAAAACATTCAGTACTTC

D gene: .
V gene: TRBV6-1
J gene: TRBJ2-2
clone size: many
CDR3 protein: CASSFQGGELFF
CDR3 DNA: TGTGCCAGCAGTTTCCAGGGCGGGGAGCTGTTTTTT

D gene: .
V gene: TRBV9
J gene: TRBJ1-5
clone size: .
CDR3 protein: CASSVAGDENQPQHF
CDR3 DNA: TGTGCCAGCAGCGTAGCTGGGGACGAGAATCAGCCCCAGCATTTT

D gene: TRBD1
V gene: TRBV7-8
J gene: TRBJ1-1
clone size: .
CDR3 protein: CASSWGTVRLTYTEAFF
CDR3 DNA: TGTGCCAGCAGCTGGGGGACAGTCCGACTTACTTACACTGAAGCTTTCTTT

D gene: .
V gene: TRBV4-2
J gene: TRBJ2-3
clone size: few
CDR3 protein: CASSQVQGGTDTQYF
CDR3 DNA: TGTGCCAGCAGCCAAGTCCAGGGTGGGACAGATACGCAGTATTTT

D gene: TRBD2
V gene: TRBV20-1
J gene: TRBJ2-3
clone size: few
CDR3 protein: CSARSGLAGGLLPDTQYF
CDR3 DNA: TGCAGTGCTAGATCTGGACTAGCGGGGGGGCTGCTGCCAGATACGCAGTATTTT

D gene: TRBD2
V gene: TRBV20-1
J gene: TRBJ2-5
clone size: many
CDR3 protein: CSAGTNAGTRLETQYF
CDR3 DNA: TGCAGTGCTGGGACTAACGCCGGGACTAGATTGGAGACCCAGTACTTC

D gene: TRBD2
V gene: TRBV2
J gene: TRBJ2-7
clone size: few
CDR3 protein: CASMLASGTYEQYF
CDR3 DNA: TGTGCCAGCATGTTGGCTAGCGGTACCTACGAGCAGTACTTC

D gene: TRBD2
V gene: TRBV7-8
J gene: TRBJ2-7
clone size: many
CDR3 protein: CASMETSDYYEQYF
CDR3 DNA: TGTGCCAGCATGGAGACTAGCGATTACTACGAGCAGTACTTC

D gene: TRBD1
V gene: TRBV20-1
J gene: TRBJ1-1
clone size: many
CDR3 protein: CSATRQGSLRSTEAFF
CDR3 DNA: TGCAGTGCTACCAGACAGGGGTCCCTCCGGAGCACTGAAGCTTTCTTT

D gene: .
V gene: TRBV12-3/TRBV12-4
J gene: TRBJ2-7
clone size: many
CDR3 protein: CASSFGDEASEQYF
CDR3 DNA: TGTGCCAGCAGTTTCGGGGACGAAGCAAGCGAGCAGTACTTC